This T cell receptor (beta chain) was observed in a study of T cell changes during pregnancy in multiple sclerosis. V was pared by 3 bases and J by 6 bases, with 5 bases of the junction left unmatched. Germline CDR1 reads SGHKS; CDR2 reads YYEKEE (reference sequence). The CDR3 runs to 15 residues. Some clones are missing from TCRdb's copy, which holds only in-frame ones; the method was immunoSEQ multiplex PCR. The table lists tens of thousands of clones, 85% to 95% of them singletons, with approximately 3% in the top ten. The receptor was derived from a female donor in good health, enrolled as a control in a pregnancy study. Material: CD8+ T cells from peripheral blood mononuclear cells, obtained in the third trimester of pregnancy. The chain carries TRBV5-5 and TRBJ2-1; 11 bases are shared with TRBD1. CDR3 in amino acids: CASSSGQGGGNEQFF. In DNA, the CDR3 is TGTGCCAGCAGCTCGGGACAGGGGGGTGGCAATGAGCAGTTCTTC.